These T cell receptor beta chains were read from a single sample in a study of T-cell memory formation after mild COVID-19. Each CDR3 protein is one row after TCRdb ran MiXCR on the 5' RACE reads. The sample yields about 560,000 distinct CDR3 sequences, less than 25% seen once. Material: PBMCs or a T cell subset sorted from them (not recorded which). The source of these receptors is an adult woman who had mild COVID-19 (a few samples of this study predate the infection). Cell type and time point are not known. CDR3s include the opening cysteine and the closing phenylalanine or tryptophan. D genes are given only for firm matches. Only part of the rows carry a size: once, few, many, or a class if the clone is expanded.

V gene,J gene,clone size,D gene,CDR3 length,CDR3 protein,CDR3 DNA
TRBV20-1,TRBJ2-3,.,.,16,CSARAAVRVGTDTQYF,TGCAGTGCTAGAGCGGCGGTACGGGTTGGGACAGATACGCAGTATTTT
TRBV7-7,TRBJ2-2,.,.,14,CASRRVAAVGELFF,TGTGCTAGCAGGAGAGTCGCCGCGGTCGGGGAGCTGTTTTTT
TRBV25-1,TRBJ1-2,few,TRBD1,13,CASRGQGGSGYTF,TGTGCCAGCAGAGGACAGGGCGGCTCTGGCTACACCTTC
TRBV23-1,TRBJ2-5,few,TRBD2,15,CASTRSGRPPETQYF,TGCGCCAGCACCCGTAGCGGGAGGCCCCCAGAGACCCAGTACTTC
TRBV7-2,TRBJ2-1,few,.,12,CASSWTNNEQFF,TGTGCCAGCAGCTGGACCAACAATGAGCAGTTCTTC
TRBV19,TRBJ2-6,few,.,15,CASSMGQSGANVLTF,TGTGCCAGTAGTATGGGGCAGTCTGGGGCCAACGTCCTGACTTTC
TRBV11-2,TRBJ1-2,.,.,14,CASSDYREAKGYTF,TGTGCCAGCAGCGACTACAGGGAGGCGAAGGGCTACACCTTC
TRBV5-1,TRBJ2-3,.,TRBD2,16,CASSLGAGVSADTQYF,TGCGCCAGCAGCTTAGGAGCGGGGGTTTCCGCAGATACGCAGTATTTT
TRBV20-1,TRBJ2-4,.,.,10,CSARDYIQYF,TGCAGTGCCCGGGACTACATTCAGTACTTC
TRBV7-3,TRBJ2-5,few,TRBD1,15,CASSLSAHRGETQYF,TGTGCCAGCAGCTTATCCGCCCACAGGGGGGAGACCCAGTACTTC
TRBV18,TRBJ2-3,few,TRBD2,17,CASSPARGDYKPLSQYF,TGTGCCAGCTCACCGGCCCGGGGGGACTACAAGCCCCTATCGCAGTATTTT
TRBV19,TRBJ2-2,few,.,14,CASSIPEQSGELFF,TGTGCCAGTAGTATCCCTGAGCAATCCGGGGAGCTGTTTTTT
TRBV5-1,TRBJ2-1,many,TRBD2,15,CASSSGTSDYNEQFF,TGCGCCAGCAGCTCCGGGACTAGCGACTACAATGAGCAGTTCTTC
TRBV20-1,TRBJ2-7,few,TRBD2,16,CSARPRTSGDIYEQYF,TGCAGTGCTAGACCAAGGACTAGCGGAGATATCTACGAGCAGTACTTC
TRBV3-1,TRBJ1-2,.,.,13,CASSKTWEEGYTF,TGTGCCAGCAGCAAGACTTGGGAGGAGGGCTACACCTTC
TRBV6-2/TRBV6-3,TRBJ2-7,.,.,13,CASSHGGFNEQYF,TGTGCCAGCAGCCACGGCGGGTTCAACGAGCAGTACTTC
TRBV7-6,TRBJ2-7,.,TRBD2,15,CASSSSGGLTYEQYF,TGTGCCAGCAGCTCTAGCGGGGGGCTAACCTACGAGCAGTACTTC
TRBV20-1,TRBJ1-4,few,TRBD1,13,CSAKTGGSEKLFF,TGCAGTGCTAAGACAGGGGGTAGTGAAAAACTGTTTTTT
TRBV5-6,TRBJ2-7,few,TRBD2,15,CASSSLAGRVNEQYF,TGTGCCAGCAGCTCGCTAGCGGGAAGGGTGAACGAGCAGTACTTC
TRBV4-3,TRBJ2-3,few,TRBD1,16,CASSQRGTGGTDTQYF,TGCGCCAGCAGCCAAAGAGGGACAGGGGGCACAGATACGCAGTATTTT
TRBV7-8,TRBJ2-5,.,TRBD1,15,CASSPRTGTGETQYF,TGTGCCAGCAGCCCCCGGACAGGGACGGGAGAGACCCAGTACTTC
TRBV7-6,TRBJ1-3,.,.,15,CASSLAAGLGNTIYF,TGTGCCAGCAGCTTAGCGGCAGGGCTGGGAAACACCATATATTTT
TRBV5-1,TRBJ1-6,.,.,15,CASSLEDSYNSPLHF,TGCGCCAGCAGTCTAGAGGACAGCTATAATTCACCCCTCCACTTT
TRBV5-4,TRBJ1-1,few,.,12,CASSLYSTEAFF,TGTGCCAGCAGCTTGTATAGCACTGAAGCTTTCTTT
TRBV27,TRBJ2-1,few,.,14,CASRPGGSYNEQFF,TGTGCCAGCAGACCTGGGGGCTCCTACAATGAGCAGTTCTTC
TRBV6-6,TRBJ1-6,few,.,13,CASGASSGAPLHF,TGTGCCAGCGGTGCGTCTTCAGGGGCACCCCTCCACTTT
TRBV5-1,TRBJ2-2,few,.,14,CASSVRDGAGELFF,TGCGCCAGCAGCGTGCGGGACGGAGCCGGGGAGCTGTTTTTT
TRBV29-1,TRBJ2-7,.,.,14,CSVEDRTAQHEQYF,TGCAGCGTTGAAGATCGGACAGCTCAACACGAGCAGTACTTC
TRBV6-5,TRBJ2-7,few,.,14,CASSYAGDTYEQYF,TGTGCCAGCAGTTACGCAGGTGATACCTACGAGCAGTACTTC
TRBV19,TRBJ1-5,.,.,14,CASSIGGFNQPQHF,TGTGCCAGTAGTATAGGAGGCTTTAATCAGCCCCAGCATTTT
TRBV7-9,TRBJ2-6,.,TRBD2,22,CASSLSLGGLAGGLSGANVLTF,TGTGCCAGCAGCCTTTCCCTCGGCGGACTAGCGGGAGGACTCTCTGGGGCCAACGTCCTGACTTTC
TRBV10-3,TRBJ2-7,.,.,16,CAISEWLIRGSYEQYF,TGTGCCATCAGTGAGTGGTTGATTCGGGGCTCCTACGAGCAGTACTTC
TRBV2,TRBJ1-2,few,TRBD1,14,CASRGQGVDYGYTF,TGTGCCAGCAGGGGACAGGGGGTCGACTATGGCTACACCTTC
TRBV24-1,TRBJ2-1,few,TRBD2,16,CATSDSLAGDYNEQFF,TGTGCCACCAGTGATTCGCTAGCGGGAGACTACAATGAGCAGTTCTTC
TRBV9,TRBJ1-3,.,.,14,CASSPYNIENTIYF,TGTGCCAGCAGCCCGTATAATATCGAAAACACCATATATTTT
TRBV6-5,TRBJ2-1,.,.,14,CAISYGGPYNEQFF,TGTGCCATCAGTTATGGGGGGCCGTACAATGAGCAGTTCTTC
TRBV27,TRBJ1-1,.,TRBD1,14,CASRSDRVGTEAFF,TGTGCCAGCAGATCAGACAGGGTAGGCACTGAAGCTTTCTTT
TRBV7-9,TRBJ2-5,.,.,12,CASSHLDGTQYF,TGTGCCAGCAGCCACCTCGACGGGACCCAGTACTTC
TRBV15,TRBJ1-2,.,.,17,CATSREVMAATNYGYTF,TGTGCCACCAGCAGAGAAGTGATGGCAGCCACTAACTATGGCTACACCTTC
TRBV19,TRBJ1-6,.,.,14,CASKRTRDNSPLHF,TGTGCCAGTAAACGGACAAGGGATAATTCACCCCTCCACTTT
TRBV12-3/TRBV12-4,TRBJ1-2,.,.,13,CASTPLSGGGYTF,TGTGCCAGCACCCCCCTCTCGGGCGGTGGCTACACCTTC
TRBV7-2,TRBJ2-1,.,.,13,CASSPLGGPEQFF,TGTGCCAGCAGCCCATTAGGAGGGCCGGAGCAGTTCTTC
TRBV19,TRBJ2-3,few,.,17,CASSIGLLAGSTDTQYF,TGTGCCAGTAGTATAGGGCTCTTGGCAGGGAGCACAGATACGCAGTATTTT
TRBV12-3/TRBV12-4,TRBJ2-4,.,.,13,CASSPRGQTGQYF,TGTGCCAGCAGCCCCAGGGGCCAAACGGGTCAGTACTTC
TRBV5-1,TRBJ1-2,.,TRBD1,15,CASSTRQGNVYGYTF,TGCGCCAGCAGCACAAGACAGGGAAACGTCTATGGCTACACCTTC
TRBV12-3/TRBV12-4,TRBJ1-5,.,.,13,CASSGKSNQPQHF,TGTGCGTCCTCTGGGAAGAGCAATCAGCCCCAGCATTTT
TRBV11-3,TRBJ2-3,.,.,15,CASSSNPGATDTQYF,TGTGCCAGCAGCTCCAACCCGGGGGCCACAGATACGCAGTATTTT
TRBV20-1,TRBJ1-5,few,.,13,CSARGGGNQPQHF,TGCAGTGCTAGGGGAGGGGGCAATCAGCCCCAGCATTTT
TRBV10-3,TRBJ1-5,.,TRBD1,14,CAISEDRGNQPQHF,TGTGCCATCAGTGAGGACAGGGGAAATCAGCCCCAGCATTTT
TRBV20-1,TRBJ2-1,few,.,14,CSARDGLHSNEQFF,TGCAGTGCTAGAGATGGCCTACACTCTAATGAGCAGTTCTTC
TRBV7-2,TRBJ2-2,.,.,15,CASSLDTSPAGELFF,TGTGCCAGCAGCTTAGACACTAGCCCGGCCGGGGAGCTGTTTTTT
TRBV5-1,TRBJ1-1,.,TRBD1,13,CASGVQGRTEAFF,TGCGCCAGCGGAGTACAGGGGCGGACTGAAGCTTTCTTT
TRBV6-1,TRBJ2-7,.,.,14,CALGQNPSPYEQYF,TGTGCCTTGGGGCAGAATCCCTCCCCCTACGAGCAGTACTTC
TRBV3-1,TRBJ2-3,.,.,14,CASSLRLTGDTQYF,TGTGCCAGCAGCCTCCGTCTGACTGGAGATACGCAGTATTTT